This T cell receptor beta chain was retrieved from a study of cytomegalovirus exposure and HLA in healthy donors. This PCR relied on a set of 60 Vbeta primers and 13 Jbeta primers. Sequenced by immunoSEQ multiplex PCR; TCRdb stores in-frame clones only, minus some. The table includes more than 85,000 clones, approximately 69% detected once. CDR1 KGHSH and CDR2 LQKENI come from the germline V gene. CDR3 length equals 15 residues. Trimming took 0 bases from V and 6 from J, leaving 15 bases between them. The chain has TRBV18 and TRBJ2-7, with D unclear. The sequencing sample was made of PBMCs. The sequence derives from a man aged 30 to 39 in good health and CMV-seronegative. The CDR3 region is CASSPPPNFLPEQYF. The DNA of the CDR3 is TGTGCCAGCTCACCACCTCCAAACTTCCTTCCCGAGCAGTACTTC. The whole variable domain, filled in from reference TRBV18 and TRBJ2-7, reads NAGVMQNPRHLVRRRGQEARLRCSPMKGHSHVYWYRQLPEEGLKFMVYLQKENIIDESGMPKERFSAEFPKEGPSILRIQQVVRGDSAAYFCASSPPPNFLPEQYFGPGTRLTVT.